This T cell receptor beta chain derives from a study of blood T cell repertoires in COVID-19. The sample holds one count of this clone. Sequencing was performed with immunoSEQ multiplex PCR; in TCRdb, only in-frame clones are kept and a portion is missing. Of 290,000 or so clones listed, roughly nine tenths are singletons. V lost 1 base and J 1 base, leaving 7 bases between the germline ends. The CDR3 is 14 amino acids. The germline CDR1 and CDR2 sequences are LNHNV and YYDKDF (reference sequence). Sequencing was performed on peripheral blood. This sequence was found in a man between 18 and 35 years old with active or convalescent COVID-19. The chain has TRBV15 and TRBJ1-1, with D perhaps matching TRBD1 (5 bases). The CDR3 DNA sequence: TGTGCCACCAGCAGAGTTGACAGGAACACTGAAGCTTTCTTT. Protein: CATSRVDRNTEAFF.